This TCR beta chain came from a study of blood T cell repertoires in COVID-19. In the study's own analysis: Amplification of reference gene primers provided the estimated nucleated cell counts. Sequencing was performed with immunoSEQ multiplex PCR; in TCRdb, only in-frame clones are kept and a portion is missing. The V and J calls and the clone size are those of that table, but D and trimming were determined from the DNA. Of 150,000 to 200,000 clones detected, more than 75% appear once; the ten largest clones hold around 5.8%. This CDR3 comprises 16 residues. Between the trimmed V and J ends, which lost 3 bases and 9 bases, there was a span of 18 bases. From germline, CDR1 is LNHDA and CDR2 SQIVND (reference sequence).

Sequenced input: peripheral blood. V usage is TRBV19 and J usage is TRBJ1-6; tentative D call: TRBD1 (5 bases). The origin of this receptor is a man aged 40-49 years with active or convalescent COVID-19. This chain's CDR3 is CASSMLVGALGSPLHF. DNA for the CDR3: TGTGCCAGTAGTATGCTAGTAGGGGCCTTGGGTTCACCCCTCCACTTT.